Each of the 6 T cell receptor beta chains below was sequenced from the same sample in a study of cytomegalovirus exposure and HLA in healthy donors. 13 Jbeta primers and 60 Vbeta primers were used for the PCR. Repertoires were generated with immunoSEQ multiplex PCR, while TCRdb's copy carries only in-frame clones and drops some. The sample yields 200,000 to 250,000 clones, around 82% seen once. The material sequenced was PBMCs. These receptors all stem from a woman in her 30s in good health and CMV-seronegative.

The V and J genes are TRBV5-1 and TRBJ2-6, with TRBD1 matching 8 bases. The CDR3 spans 17 residues. Trimming took 2 bases from V and 0 from J; bases not matched to a gene: 4. Germline V lookup: CDR1 SGHRS, CDR2 YFSETQ. Here the CDR3 reads CASSLQGDPSGANVLTF. As DNA, the CDR3 is TGCGCCAGCAGCTTACAGGGGGACCCCTCTGGGGCCAACGTCCTGACTTTC.

Remarks on this clone: At one end, the junction sequence differs from germline, possibly due to a read error. This chain's CDR3 is CSSSFWGGGNGEKLFF. As DNA, the CDR3 is TGTTCCAGCAGTTTTTGGGGGGGTGGGAACGGTGAAAAACTGTTTTTT. The chain links TRBV7-9 to TRBJ1-4; tentatively, D is TRBD1 (5 bases). CDR3 length: 16 residues. Germline V gene lookup returns CDR1 SEHNR and CDR2 FQNEAQ (reference sequence).

V and J are TRBV5-1 and TRBJ1-2; the D is unclear. Germline CDR1 and CDR2: SGHRS and YFSETQ. The CDR3 is 14 amino acids. Trimming stripped 4 bases from V and 7 bases from J, with 17 bases between. The CDR3 loop is CASSRGENGGGYTF. For the CDR3, the DNA is TGCGCCAGCAGCCGCGGGGAGAACGGTGGTGGCTACACCTTC.

About this clone itself: One end of the junction fails to match germline, which may point to a read error. The chain couples TRBV7-7 to TRBJ1-2; the match to TRBD1 covers 9 bases. This CDR3 is built from 17 residues. Germline values: CDR1 SSHAT, CDR2 FNYEAQ (reference sequence). CDR3: CASSLATGTGFPYGYTF. Written as DNA, the CDR3 is TGTGCTAGCAGCTTGGCTACTGGGACAGGGTTTCCTTATGGCTACACCTTC.

The V call is TRBV28, the J call TRBJ1-5, with 9 bases aligning to TRBD1. Germline lookup yields CDR1 MDHEN and CDR2 SYDVKM. V was pared by 3 bases and J by 6 bases, with 6 bases of the junction left unmatched. This CDR3 has 15 amino acids. In nucleotides, the CDR3 is TGTGCCAGCAGTTTCTTCACAGGGGGCAGTCAGCCCCAGCATTTT. Its protein is CASSFFTGGSQPQHF.

The genes are TRBV30 and TRBJ1-1; D remains ambiguous. V lost 5 bases and J lost 5, with 12 bases in between. In germline, CDR1 is GTSNPN, CDR2 SVGIG (reference sequence). This CDR3 has 12 residues. CDR3 sequence: CAWDLSRTEAFF. For the CDR3, the DNA is TGTGCCTGGGATCTTTCCAGAACTGAAGCTTTCTTT.